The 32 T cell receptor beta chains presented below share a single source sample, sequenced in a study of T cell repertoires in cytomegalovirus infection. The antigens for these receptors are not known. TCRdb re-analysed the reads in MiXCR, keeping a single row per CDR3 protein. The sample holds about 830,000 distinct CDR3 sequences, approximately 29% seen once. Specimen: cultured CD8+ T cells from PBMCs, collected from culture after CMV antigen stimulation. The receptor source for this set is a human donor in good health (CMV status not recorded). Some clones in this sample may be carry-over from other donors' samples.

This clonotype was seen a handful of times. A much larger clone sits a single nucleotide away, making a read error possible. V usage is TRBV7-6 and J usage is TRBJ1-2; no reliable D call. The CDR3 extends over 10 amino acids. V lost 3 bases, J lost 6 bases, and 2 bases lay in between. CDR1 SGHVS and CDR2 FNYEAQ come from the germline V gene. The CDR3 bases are TGTGCCAGCAGCTTCAATGGCTACACCTTC. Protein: CASSFNGYTF. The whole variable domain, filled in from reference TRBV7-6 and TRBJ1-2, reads GAGVSQSPRYKVTKRGQDVALRCDPISGHVSLYWYRQALGQGPEFLTYFNYEAQQDKSGLPNDRFSAERPEGSISTLTIQRTEQRDSAMYRCASSFNGYTFGSGTRLTVV.

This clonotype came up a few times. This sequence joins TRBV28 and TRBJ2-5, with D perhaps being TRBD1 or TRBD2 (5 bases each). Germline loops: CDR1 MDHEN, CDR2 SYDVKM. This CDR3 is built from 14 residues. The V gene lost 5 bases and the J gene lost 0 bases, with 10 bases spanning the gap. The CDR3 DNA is TGTGCCAGCAGTACCGGGACGGACCAAGAGACCCAGTACTTC. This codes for CASSTGTDQETQYF.

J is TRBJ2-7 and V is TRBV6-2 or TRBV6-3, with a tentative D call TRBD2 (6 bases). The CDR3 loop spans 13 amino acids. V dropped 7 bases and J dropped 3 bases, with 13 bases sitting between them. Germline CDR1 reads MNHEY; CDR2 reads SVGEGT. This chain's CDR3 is CASNPWRGYEQYF. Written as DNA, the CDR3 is TGTGCCAGCAATCCGTGGCGGGGCTACGAGCAGTACTTC.

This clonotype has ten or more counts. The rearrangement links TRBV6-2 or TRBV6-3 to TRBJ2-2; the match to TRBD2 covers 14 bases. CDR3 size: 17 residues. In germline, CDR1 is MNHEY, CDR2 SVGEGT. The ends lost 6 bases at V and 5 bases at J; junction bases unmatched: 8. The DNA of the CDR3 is TGTGCCAGCAGAAGGACTAGCGGGGGGCCGAGGACCGGGGAGCTGTTTTTT. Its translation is CASRRTSGGPRTGELFF.

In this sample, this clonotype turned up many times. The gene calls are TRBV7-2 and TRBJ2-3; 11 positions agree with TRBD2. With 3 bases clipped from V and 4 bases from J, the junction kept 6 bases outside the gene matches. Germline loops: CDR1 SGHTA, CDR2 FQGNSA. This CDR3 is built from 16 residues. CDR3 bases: TGTGCCAGCAGCTTCATAGCGGGGGGGCCCTCAGATACGCAGTATTTT. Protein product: CASSFIAGGPSDTQYF.

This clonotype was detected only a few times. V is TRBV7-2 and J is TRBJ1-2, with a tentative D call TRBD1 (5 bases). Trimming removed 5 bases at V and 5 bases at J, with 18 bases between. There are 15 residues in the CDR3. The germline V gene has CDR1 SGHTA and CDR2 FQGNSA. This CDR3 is CASSLDSSTSYGYTF. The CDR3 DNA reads TGTGCCAGCAGCCTCGACAGTTCTACAAGTTATGGCTACACCTTC.

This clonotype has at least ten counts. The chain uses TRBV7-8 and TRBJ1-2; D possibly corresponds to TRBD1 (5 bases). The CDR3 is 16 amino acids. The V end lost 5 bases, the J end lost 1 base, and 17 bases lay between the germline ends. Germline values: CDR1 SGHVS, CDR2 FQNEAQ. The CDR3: CASSPTREVHNYGYTF. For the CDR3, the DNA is TGTGCCAGCAGCCCCACCAGGGAAGTACATAACTATGGCTACACCTTC.

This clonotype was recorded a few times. CDR3 region: CASSFQDRSGELFF. CDR3 DNA sequence: TGTGCCAGCAGTTTTCAGGATAGGAGCGGGGAGCTGTTTTTT. The chain combines TRBV12-3 or TRBV12-4 with TRBJ2-2; D remains ambiguous. The germline V and J ends were trimmed by 3 bases and 7 bases, with 12 bases remaining between them. This CDR3 spans 14 amino acids.

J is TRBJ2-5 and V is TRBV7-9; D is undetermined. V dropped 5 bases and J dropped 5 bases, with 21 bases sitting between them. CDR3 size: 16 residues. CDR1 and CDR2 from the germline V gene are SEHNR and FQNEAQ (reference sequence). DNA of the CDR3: TGTGCCAGCAGCCCCTCCCCCCTTTGGGCGCTTGAGACCCAGTACTTC. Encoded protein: CASSPSPLWALETQYF.

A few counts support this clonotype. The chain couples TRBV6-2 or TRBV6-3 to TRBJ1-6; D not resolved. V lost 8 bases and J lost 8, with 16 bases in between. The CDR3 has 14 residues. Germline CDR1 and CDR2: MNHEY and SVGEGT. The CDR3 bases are TGTGCCAGCGGAACAGAGATTTTGGATTCACCCCTCCACTTT. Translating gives CASGTEILDSPLHF.

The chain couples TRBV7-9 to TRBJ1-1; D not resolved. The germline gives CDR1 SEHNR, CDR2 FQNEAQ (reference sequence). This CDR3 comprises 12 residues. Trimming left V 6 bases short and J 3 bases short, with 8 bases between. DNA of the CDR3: TGTGCCAGCAGTCCGGAGGACACTGAAGCTTTCTTT. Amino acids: CASSPEDTEAFF.

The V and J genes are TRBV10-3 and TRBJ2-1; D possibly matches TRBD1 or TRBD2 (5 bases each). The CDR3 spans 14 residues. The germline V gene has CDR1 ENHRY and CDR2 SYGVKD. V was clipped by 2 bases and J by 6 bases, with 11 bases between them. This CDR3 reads CAISEEGSGNEQFF. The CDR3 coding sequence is TGTGCCATCAGTGAGGAGGGGTCGGGCAATGAGCAGTTCTTC.

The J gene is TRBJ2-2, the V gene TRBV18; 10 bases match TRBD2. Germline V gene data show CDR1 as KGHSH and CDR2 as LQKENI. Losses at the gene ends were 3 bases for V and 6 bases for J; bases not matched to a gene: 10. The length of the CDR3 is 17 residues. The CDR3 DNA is TGTGCCAGCTCACCTACTTCTAGCGGGGGCTTCTCCGGGGAGCTGTTTTTT. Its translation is CASSPTSSGGFSGELFF.

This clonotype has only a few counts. For the CDR3, the DNA is TGTGCCACCAGTGATTCCACAGGGTGGTGGAACACCGGGGAGCTGTTTTTT. Translated: CATSDSTGWWNTGELFF. This chain joins TRBV24-1 and TRBJ2-2; the D gene is possibly TRBD1 (6 bases). The CDR3 sequence is 17 residues long. Germline V lookup: CDR1 KGHDR, CDR2 SFDVKD. V dropped 2 bases and J dropped 1 base, with 13 bases sitting between them.

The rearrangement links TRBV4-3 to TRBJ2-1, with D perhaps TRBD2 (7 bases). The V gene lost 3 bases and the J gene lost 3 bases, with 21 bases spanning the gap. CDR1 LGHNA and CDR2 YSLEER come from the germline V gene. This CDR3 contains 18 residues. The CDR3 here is CASSHSPGRGPDYNEQFF. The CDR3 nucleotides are TGCGCCAGCAGCCATTCCCCAGGGCGGGGGCCGGACTACAATGAGCAGTTCTTC.

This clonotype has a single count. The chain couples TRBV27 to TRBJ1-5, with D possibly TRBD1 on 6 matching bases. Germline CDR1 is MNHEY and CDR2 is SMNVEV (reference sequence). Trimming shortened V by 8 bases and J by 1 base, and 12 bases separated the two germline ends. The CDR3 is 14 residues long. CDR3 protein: CASRVGASNQPQHF. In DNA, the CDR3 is TGTGCCAGCCGGGTGGGGGCAAGCAATCAGCCCCAGCATTTT.

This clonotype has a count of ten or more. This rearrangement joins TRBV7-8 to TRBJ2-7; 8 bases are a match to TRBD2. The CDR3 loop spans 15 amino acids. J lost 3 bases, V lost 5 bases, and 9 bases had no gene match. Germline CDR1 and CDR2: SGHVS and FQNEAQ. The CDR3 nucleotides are TGTGCCAGCAGCCCTACAGCGGGAGATTACTACGAGCAGTACGTC. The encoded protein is CASSPTAGDYYEQYV.

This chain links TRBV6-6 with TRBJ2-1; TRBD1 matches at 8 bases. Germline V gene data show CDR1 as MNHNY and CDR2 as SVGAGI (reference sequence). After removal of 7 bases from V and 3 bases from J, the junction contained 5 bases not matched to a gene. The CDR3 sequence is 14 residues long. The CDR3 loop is CASTGQGIYNEQFF. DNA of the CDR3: TGTGCCAGCACCGGACAGGGAATCTACAATGAGCAGTTCTTC.

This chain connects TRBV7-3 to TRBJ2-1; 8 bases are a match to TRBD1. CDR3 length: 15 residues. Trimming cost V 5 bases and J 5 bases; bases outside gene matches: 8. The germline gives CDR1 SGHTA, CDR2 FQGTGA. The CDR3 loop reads CASSVGQGPNNEQFF. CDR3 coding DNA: TGTGCCAGCAGCGTTGGACAGGGTCCGAACAATGAGCAGTTCTTC.

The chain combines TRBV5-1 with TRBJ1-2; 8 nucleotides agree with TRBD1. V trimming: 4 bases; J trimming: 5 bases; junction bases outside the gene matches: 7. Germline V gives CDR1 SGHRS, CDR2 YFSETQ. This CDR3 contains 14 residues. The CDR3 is CASSPGTGEYGYTF. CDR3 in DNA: TGCGCCAGCAGCCCTGGGACAGGAGAATATGGCTACACCTTC.

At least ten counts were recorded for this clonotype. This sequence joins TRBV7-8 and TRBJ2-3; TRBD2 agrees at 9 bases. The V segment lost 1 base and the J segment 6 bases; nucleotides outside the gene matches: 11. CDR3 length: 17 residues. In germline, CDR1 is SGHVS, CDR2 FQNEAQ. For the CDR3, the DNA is TGTGCCAGCAGCTTAGGGTCGAGCGGGGGGTCGGGGGATACGCAGTATTTT. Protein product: CASSLGSSGGSGDTQYF. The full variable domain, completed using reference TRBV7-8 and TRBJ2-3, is GAGVSQSPRYKVAKRGQDVALRCDPISGHVSLFWYQQALGQGPEFLTYFQNEAQLDKSGLPSDRFFAERPEGSVSTLKIQRTQQEDSAVYLCASSLGSSGGSGDTQYFGPGTRLTVL.

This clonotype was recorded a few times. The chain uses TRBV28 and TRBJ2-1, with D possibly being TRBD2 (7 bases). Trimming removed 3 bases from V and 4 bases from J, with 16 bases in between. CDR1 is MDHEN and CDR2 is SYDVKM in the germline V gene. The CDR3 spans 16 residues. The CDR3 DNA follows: TGTGCCAGCAGTTTCTCCGGGGGGCTATTTTACAATGAGCAGTTCTTC. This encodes CASSFSGGLFYNEQFF.

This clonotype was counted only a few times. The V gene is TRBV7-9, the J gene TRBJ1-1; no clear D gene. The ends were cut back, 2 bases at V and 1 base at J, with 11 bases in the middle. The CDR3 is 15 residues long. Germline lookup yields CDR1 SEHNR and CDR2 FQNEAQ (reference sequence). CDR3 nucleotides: TGTGCCAGCAGCTTAATTAAGGACGGGAACACTGAAGCTTTCTTT. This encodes CASSLIKDGNTEAFF. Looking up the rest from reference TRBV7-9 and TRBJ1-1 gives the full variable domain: DTGVSQNPRHKITKRGQNVTFRCDPISEHNRLYWYRQTLGQGPEFLTYFQNEAQLEKSRLLSDRFSAERPKGSFSTLEIQRTEQGDSAMYLCASSLIKDGNTEAFFGQGTRLTVV.

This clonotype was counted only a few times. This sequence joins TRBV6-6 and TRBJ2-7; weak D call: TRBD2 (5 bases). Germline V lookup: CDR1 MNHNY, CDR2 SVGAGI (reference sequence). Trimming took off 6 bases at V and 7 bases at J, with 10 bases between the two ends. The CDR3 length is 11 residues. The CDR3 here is CASRSPGEQYF. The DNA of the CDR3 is TGTGCCAGCAGATCGCCGGGGGAGCAGTACTTC.

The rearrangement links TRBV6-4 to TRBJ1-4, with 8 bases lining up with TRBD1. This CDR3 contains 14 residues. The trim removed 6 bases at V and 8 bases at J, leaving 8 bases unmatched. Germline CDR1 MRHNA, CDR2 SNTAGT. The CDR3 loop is CASRADRGSEKLFF. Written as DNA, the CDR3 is TGTGCCAGCAGAGCAGACAGGGGCAGCGAAAAACTGTTTTTT.

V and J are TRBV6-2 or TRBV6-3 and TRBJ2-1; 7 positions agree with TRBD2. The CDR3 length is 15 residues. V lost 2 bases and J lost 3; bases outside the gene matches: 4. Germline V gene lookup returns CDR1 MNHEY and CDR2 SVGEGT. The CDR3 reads CASSYPSGDYNEQFF. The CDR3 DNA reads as TGTGCCAGCAGTTACCCCAGCGGGGACTACAATGAGCAGTTCTTC.

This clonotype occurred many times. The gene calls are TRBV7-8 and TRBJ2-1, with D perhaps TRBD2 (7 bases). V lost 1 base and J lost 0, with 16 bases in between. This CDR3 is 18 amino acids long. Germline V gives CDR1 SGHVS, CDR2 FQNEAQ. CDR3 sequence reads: CASSLGSRGASSYNEQFF. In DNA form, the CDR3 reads TGTGCCAGCAGCTTAGGGTCCCGGGGGGCCAGCTCCTACAATGAGCAGTTCTTC.

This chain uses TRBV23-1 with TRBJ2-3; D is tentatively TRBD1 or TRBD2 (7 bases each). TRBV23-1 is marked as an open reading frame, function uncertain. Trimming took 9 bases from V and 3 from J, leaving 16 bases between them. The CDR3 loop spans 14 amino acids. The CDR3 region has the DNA TGCGCCAGACGACAGGGAGGGTTGACAGATACGCAGTATTTT. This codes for CARRQGGLTDTQYF.

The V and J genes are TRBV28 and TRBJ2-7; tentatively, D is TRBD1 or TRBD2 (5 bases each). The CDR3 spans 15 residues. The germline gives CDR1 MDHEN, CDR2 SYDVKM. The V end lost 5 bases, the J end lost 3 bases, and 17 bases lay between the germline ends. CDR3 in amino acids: CASSGNRGQYYEQYF. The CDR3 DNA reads TGTGCCAGCAGTGGGAACCGGGGCCAATACTACGAGCAGTACTTC.

In DNA, the CDR3 is TGCGCCAGCAGCCCGGAGAATGGAAACACCATATATTTT. Translating it yields CASSPENGNTIYF. The V gene is TRBV4-1, the J gene TRBJ1-3; D gene uncertain. Germline CDR1 is MGHRA and CDR2 is YSYEKL. The germline V and J ends were trimmed by 4 bases and 3 bases, with 7 bases remaining between them. CDR3 length: 13 residues.

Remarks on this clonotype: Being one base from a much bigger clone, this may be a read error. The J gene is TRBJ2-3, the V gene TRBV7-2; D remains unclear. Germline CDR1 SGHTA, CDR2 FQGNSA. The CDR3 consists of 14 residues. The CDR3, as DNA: TGTGCCAGCAGCCGGCGGAACCGCACAAATACGCAGTATTTT. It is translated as CASSRRNRTNTQYF.

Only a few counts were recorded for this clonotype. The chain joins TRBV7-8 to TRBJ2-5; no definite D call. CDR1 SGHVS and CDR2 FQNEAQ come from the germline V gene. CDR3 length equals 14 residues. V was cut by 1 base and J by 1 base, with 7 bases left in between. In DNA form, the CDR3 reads TGTGCCAGCAGCTTAGTGTCTATCCAAGAGACCCAGTACTTC. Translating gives CASSLVSIQETQYF.